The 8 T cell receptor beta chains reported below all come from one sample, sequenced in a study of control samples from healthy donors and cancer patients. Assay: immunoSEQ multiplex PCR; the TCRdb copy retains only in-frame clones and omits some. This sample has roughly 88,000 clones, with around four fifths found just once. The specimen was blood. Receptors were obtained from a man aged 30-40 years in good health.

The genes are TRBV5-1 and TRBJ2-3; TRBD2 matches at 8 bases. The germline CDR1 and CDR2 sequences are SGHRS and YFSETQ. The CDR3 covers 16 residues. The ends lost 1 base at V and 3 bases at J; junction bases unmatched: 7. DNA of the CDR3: TGCGCCAGCAGCTTGAAGAAAGCGGGGGAAACAGATACGCAGTATTTT. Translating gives CASSLKKAGETDTQYF. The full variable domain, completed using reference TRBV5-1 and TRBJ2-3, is KAGVTQTPRYLIKTRGQQVTLSCSPISGHRSVSWYQQTPGQGLQFLFEYFSETQRNKGNFPGRFSGRQFSNSRSEMNVSTLELGDSALYLCASSLKKAGETDTQYFGPGTRLTVL.

The CDR3 coding sequence is TGTGCTAGTGGAACGGACAGGGTATCTGGAAACACCATATATTTT. Translating it yields CASGTDRVSGNTIYF. The chain has TRBV12-5 and TRBJ1-3, with TRBD1 matching 8 bases. Germline CDR1 and CDR2: LGHNT and FRNRAP. This CDR3 comprises 15 residues. The ends lost 6 bases at V and 1 base at J; junction bases unmatched: 5.

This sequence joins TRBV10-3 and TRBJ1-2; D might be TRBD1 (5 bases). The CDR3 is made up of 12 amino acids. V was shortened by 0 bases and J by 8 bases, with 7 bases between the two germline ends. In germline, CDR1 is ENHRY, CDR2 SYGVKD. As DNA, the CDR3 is TGTGCCATCAGTGAGTCGCGGGACGGCTACACCTTC. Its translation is CAISESRDGYTF.

This CDR3 reads CASSQNSFSTDTQYF. In nucleotides, the CDR3 is TGTGCCAGCAGCCAGAACAGTTTTAGCACAGATACGCAGTATTTT. The chain is built from TRBV3-1 (or the pseudogene TRBV3-2) and TRBJ2-3; D is undetermined. V gave up 3 bases and J gave up 0 bases, with 10 bases separating them. The length of the CDR3 is 15 residues. Germline loops: CDR1 LGHDT, CDR2 YNNKEL (reference sequence).

The CDR3 is CASSLGVGSGAFF. CDR3 in DNA: TGTGCCAGCAGCTTGGGAGTTGGCTCTGGAGCTTTCTTT. The V call is TRBV5-4, the J call TRBJ1-1, with D hard to call. CDR3 size: 13 residues. The germline V gene has CDR1 SGHNT and CDR2 YYREEE (reference sequence). Between the trimmed V and J ends, which lost 0 bases and 10 bases, there was a span of 13 bases.

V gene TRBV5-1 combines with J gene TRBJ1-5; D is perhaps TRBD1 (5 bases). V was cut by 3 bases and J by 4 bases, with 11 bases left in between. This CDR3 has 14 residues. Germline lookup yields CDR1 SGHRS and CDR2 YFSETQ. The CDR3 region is CASSWDGVNQPQHF. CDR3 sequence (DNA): TGCGCCAGCAGCTGGGACGGTGTAAATCAGCCCCAGCATTTT.

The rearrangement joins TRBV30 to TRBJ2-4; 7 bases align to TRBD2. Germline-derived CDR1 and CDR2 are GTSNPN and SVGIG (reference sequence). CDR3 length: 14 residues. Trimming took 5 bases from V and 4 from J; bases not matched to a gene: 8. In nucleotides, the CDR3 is TGTGCCTGGTGCGCAGCGGGGAGGAAAAACATTCAGTACTTC. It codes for CAWCAAGRKNIQYF.

The chain's CDR3 is CASQSTGTAIEKLFF. CDR3 sequence (DNA): TGTGCCAGCCAGTCCACCGGGACAGCAATAGAAAAACTGTTTTTT. The chain carries TRBV6-5 and TRBJ1-4; 7 bases are a match to TRBD1. The length of the CDR3 is 15 residues. Germline CDR1 is MNHEY and CDR2 is SVGAGI. V lost 8 bases, J lost 8 bases, and 14 bases stayed unmatched.